This TCR beta chain came from a study of shared clonotypes between healthy human individuals. The CDR3 consists of 13 residues. The V and J ends lost 2 bases and 9 bases respectively, with 12 bases between them. Per the germline V gene, CDR1 is MNHEY and CDR2 is SVGAGI. Produced via immunoSEQ multiplex PCR; TCRdb's table is partial and in-frame only. The sample shows 2 million to 2.5 million clones, more than 80% of them seen only once. The receptor was derived from a man between 18 and 35 years old in good health. Some clones in this sample may be carry-over from other donors' samples. This chain joins TRBV6-5 and TRBJ2-3; no clear D gene. The material sequenced was naive CD4+ T cells from PBMCs. Indicated subset: CD45RA+ positively selected. This CDR3 is CASSYKGLGTQYF. The CDR3 bases are TGTGCCAGCAGTTACAAAGGTCTTGGGACGCAGTATTTT.